This T cell receptor (beta chain) was sequenced in a study of T cell repertoires in cytomegalovirus infection. For the study at large: Evidence of both CMV infection and a matching HLA type came from public TCR beta signatures.

Points from the study as a whole: Ex vivo, HLA-C-restricted CMV-specific TCR beta clonotypes prevailed over the rest of the response.

With respect to this clonotype: Its specificity is not known.

A single record per CDR3 protein comes from TCRdb applying MiXCR to the reads. The sample contains approximately 990,000 distinct CDR3 sequences, under 40% of which appear only once. The sequences come from cultured CD8+ T cells from PBMCs, collected from culture after CMV antigen stimulation. This receptor was obtained from a human donor in good health (CMV status not recorded). Some clones in this sample may be carry-over from other donors' samples.

The CDR3 region is CSAYSTSGDYNEQFF. As DNA, the CDR3 is TGCAGTGCTTACTCGACTAGCGGGGATTACAATGAGCAGTTCTTC. J is TRBJ2-1 and V is TRBV20-1; 11 bases are a match to TRBD2. CDR1 and CDR2 from the germline V gene are DFQATT and SNEGSKA (reference sequence). The CDR3 spans 15 residues. Unmatched junction bases numbered 7, after V lost 5 bases and J lost 4 bases.